This TCR beta chain originates from a study of cytomegalovirus exposure and HLA in healthy donors. Regarding the study as a whole: It was reported in a later analysis that an Asian-associated ancestry cluster showed fewer N-insertions than the 666-donor mean.

Notes on this clone: Its antigen remains unidentified.

Use of 60 Vbeta and 13 Jbeta primers characterized the PCR. Measured with immunoSEQ multiplex PCR; TCRdb has only the in-frame clones, and not every one. The sample carries 200,000 or so clones, over 75% recorded once. Sequenced material: PBMCs. The origin of this receptor is a human donor in good health.

CDR3 protein: CASSPWDSNYGYTF. The CDR3 coding sequence is TGTGCCAGCAGCCCCTGGGACAGTAACTATGGCTACACCTTC. This chain links TRBV9 with TRBJ1-2; 7 nucleotides line up with TRBD1. The germline CDR1 and CDR2 sequences are SGDLS and YYNGEE. This CDR3 comprises 14 residues. The J segment lost 1 base and the V segment lost 4 bases, leaving 4 bases of the junction unmatched.